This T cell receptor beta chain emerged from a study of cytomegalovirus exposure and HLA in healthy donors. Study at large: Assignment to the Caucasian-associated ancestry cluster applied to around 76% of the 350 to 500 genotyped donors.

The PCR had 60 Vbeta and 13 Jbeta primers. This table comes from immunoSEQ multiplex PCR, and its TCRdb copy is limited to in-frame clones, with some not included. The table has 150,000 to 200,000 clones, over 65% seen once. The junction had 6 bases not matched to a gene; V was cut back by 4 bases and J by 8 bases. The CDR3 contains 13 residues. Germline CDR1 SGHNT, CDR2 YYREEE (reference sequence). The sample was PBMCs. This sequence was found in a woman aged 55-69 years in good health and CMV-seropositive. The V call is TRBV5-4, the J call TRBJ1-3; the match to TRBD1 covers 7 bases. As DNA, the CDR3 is TGTGCCAGCAGCCTGACAGGGACGGACACCATATATTTT. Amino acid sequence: CASSLTGTDTIYF.